This T cell receptor (beta chain) was found in a study of cytomegalovirus exposure and HLA in healthy donors. As for the study in general: HLA-typed donors were the source of approximately 88 million unique TCRs held in an early data release.

The ends were cut back, 1 base at V and 12 bases at J, with 7 bases in the middle. Germline V gives CDR1 MDHEN, CDR2 SYDVKM. CDR3 length: 11 residues. The study ran its PCR with 60 Vbeta and 13 Jbeta primers. Using immunoSEQ multiplex PCR, the repertoire was profiled, and TCRdb retains in-frame clones only, with some absent. The sample lists 70,000 to 85,000 clones, over 60% occurring once. This clonotype was obtained from a male donor in good health and CMV-seropositive. V usage is TRBV28 and J usage is TRBJ2-4; no reliable D call. Material: PBMCs. The CDR3 here is CASSLLGSQYF. The DNA of the CDR3 is TGTGCCAGCAGTTTATTGGGCTCTCAGTACTTC.